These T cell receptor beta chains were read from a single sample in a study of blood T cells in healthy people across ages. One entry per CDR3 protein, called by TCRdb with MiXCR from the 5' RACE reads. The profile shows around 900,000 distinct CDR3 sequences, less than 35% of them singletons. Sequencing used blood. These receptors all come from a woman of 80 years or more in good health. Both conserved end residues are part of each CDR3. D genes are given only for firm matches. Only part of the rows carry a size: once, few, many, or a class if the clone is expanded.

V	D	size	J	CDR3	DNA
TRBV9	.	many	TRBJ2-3	CASSAWGYGTDTQYF	TGTGCCAGCAGCGCCTGGGGGTACGGCACAGATACGCAGTATTTT
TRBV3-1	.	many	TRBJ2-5	CASSQGIKETQYF	TGTGCCAGCAGCCAAGGGATCAAGGAGACCCAGTACTTC
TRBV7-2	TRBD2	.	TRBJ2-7	CASSLKRGAFSSYNEQYF	TGTGCCAGCAGCTTAAAGCGGGGGGCCTTTAGCTCCTACAATGAGCAGTACTTC
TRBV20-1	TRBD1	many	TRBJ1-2	CSRQDRGNYGYTF	TGCAGCCGGCAAGACAGGGGGAACTATGGCTACACCTTC
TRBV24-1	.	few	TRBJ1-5	CATSGSTWDNQPQHF	TGTGCCACCAGTGGTTCGACTTGGGACAATCAGCCCCAGCATTTT
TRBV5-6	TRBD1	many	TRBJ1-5	CASSWGQAVNQPQHF	TGTGCCAGCAGCTGGGGACAGGCCGTTAATCAGCCCCAGCATTTT
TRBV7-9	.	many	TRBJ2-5	CASSSSPMRQETQYF	TGTGCCAGCAGCTCTTCACCCATGAGGCAAGAGACCCAGTACTTC
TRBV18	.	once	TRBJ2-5	CASSSSYQETQYF	TGTGCCAGCTCATCCTCGTACCAAGAGACCCAGTACTTC
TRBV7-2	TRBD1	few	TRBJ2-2	CASSWDRTYGELFF	TGTGCCAGCAGCTGGGACAGGACTTACGGGGAGCTGTTTTTT
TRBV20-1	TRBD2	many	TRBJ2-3	CSARVPGLAADTQYF	TGCAGTGCTAGAGTTCCGGGACTAGCGGCAGATACGCAGTATTTT
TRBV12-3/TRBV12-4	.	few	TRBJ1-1	CASSFPREAFF	TGTGCCAGCAGTTTTCCGCGGGAAGCTTTCTTT
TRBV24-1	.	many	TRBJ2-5	CATSDGTRSRAQYF	TGTGCCACCAGTGATGGGACCCGAAGCAGGGCCCAGTACTTC
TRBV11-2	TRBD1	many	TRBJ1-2	CASSLVPGGEGYTF	TGTGCCAGCAGCTTAGTCCCAGGGGGCGAAGGCTACACCTTC
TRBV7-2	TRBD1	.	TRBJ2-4	CASSLNRGADIRYF	TGTGCCAGCAGCTTGAACAGGGGGGCAGACATTCGGTACTTC
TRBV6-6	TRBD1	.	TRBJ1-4	CASSYPGTGDEKLFF	TGTGCCAGCAGTTATCCCGGGACAGGGGACGAAAAACTGTTTTTT
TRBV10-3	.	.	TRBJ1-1	CAISESRETEAFF	TGTGCCATCAGTGAGTCGAGGGAGACTGAAGCTTTCTTT
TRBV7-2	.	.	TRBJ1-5	CASSFTGKGAKQPQHF	TGTGCCAGCAGCTTTACCGGGAAGGGAGCTAAACAGCCCCAGCATTTT
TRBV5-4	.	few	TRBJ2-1	CASSLDRGGRSYNEQFF	TGTGCCAGCAGCTTGGATAGGGGGGGACGTTCCTACAATGAGCAGTTCTTC
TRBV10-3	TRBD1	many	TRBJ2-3	CAISEQGVISDTQYF	TGTGCCATCAGTGAGCAGGGGGTGATTTCAGATACGCAGTATTTT
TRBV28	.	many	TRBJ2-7	CASSLTGIPYEQYF	TGTGCCAGCAGTTTAACAGGGATCCCCTACGAGCAGTACTTC
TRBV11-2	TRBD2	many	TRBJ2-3	CASSWGTSGDTQYF	TGTGCCAGCAGCTGGGGGACTAGCGGAGATACGCAGTATTTT
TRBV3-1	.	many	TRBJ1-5	CASSQDLSNQPQHF	TGTGCCAGCAGCCAAGATTTGAGCAATCAGCCCCAGCATTTT
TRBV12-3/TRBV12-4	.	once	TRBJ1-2	CASSQVINYDYTF	TGTGCCAGCAGTCAGGTTATTAACTATGACTACACCTTC
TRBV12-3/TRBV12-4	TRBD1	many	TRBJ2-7	CASSVRQGAYKQYF	TGTGCCAGCAGTGTTCGACAGGGGGCCTACAAGCAGTACTTC
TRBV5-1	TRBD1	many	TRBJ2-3	CASGTGADTQYF	TGCGCCAGCGGGACAGGGGCCGATACGCAGTATTTT
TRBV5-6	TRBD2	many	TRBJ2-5	CASSLRTSGGSETQYF	TGTGCCAGCAGCTTAAGGACTAGCGGGGGCTCTGAGACCCAGTACTTC
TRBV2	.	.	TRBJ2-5	CACSSLYQETQYF	TGTGCCTGCAGTTCACTGTACCAAGAGACCCAGTACTTC
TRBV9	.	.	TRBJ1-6	CASSPAAGDLHF	TGTGCCAGCAGCCCCGCCGCCGGAGACCTCCACTTT
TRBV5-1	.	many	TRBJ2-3	CASSSDGGPTDTQYF	TGCGCCAGCAGCTCCGACGGGGGACCCACAGATACGCAGTATTTT
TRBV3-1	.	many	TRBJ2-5	CASSQDRRDQYF	TGTGCCAGCAGCCAAGATCGGCGGGACCAGTACTTC
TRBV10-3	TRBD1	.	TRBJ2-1	CAIRNRDSYNEQFF	TGTGCCATCAGGAACCGGGACAGCTACAATGAGCAGTTCTTC
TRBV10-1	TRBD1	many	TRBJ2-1	CASQGTGGLEQFF	TGCGCCAGCCAAGGTACAGGGGGCCTTGAGCAGTTCTTC
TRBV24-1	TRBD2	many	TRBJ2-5	CATSDFLGSGKETQYF	TGTGCCACCAGTGATTTCTTGGGCAGCGGGAAAGAGACCCAGTACTTC
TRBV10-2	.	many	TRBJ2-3	CASTFGGVGDTQYF	TGCGCCAGCACCTTTGGTGGGGTTGGGGATACGCAGTATTTT
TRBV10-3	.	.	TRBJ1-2	CAISESILQDGYTF	TGTGCCATCAGTGAGTCGATTCTGCAGGATGGCTACACCTTC
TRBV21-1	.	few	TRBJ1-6	CASSKDEDGRTPLHF	TGTGCCAGCAGCAAAGATGAGGACGGGAGGACACCCCTCCACTTT
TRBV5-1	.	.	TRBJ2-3	CASSLADDSLRTDTQYF	TGCGCCAGCAGCTTGGCCGATGACAGCCTACGCACAGATACGCAGTATTTT
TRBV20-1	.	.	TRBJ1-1	CSAREGDRNTEAFF	TGCAGTGCTAGAGAGGGCGACAGGAACACTGAAGCTTTCTTT
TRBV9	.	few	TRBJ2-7	CASSVGYEPSYNEQYF	TGTGCCAGCAGCGTAGGCTATGAACCCTCCTACAATGAGCAGTACTTC
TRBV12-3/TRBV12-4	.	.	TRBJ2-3	CASSSGARGIIPDAEYF	TGTGCCAGCAGTTCGGGGGCGCGGGGGATCATCCCAGATGCGGAGTATTTT
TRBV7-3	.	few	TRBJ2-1	CASSLQGGSAYNEQFF	TGTGCCAGCAGCTTACAGGGGGGAAGCGCCTACAATGAGCAGTTCTTC
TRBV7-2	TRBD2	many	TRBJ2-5	CASSLGGIAGVIQETQYF	TGTGCCAGCAGCTTAGGAGGAATAGCGGGGGTTATTCAAGAGACCCAGTACTTC
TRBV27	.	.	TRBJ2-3	CASSLRPRRGTDTQYF	TGTGCCAGCAGTTTACGTCCCCGAAGGGGCACAGATACGCAGTATTTT
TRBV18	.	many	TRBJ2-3	CATTSGDTQYF	TGTGCCACCACGAGTGGAGATACGCAGTATTTT
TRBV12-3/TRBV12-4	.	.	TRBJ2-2	CATTTVTVSGELFF	TGTGCCACCACTACCGTTACAGTCTCCGGGGAGCTGTTTTTT
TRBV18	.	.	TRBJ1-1	CASSPRGGVEGTEAFF	TGTGCCAGCTCACCTCGGGGTGGGGTCGAGGGCACTGAAGCTTTCTTT
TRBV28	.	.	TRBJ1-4	CASSIATNRGEKLFF	TGTGCCAGCAGTATTGCGACAAATCGAGGGGAAAAACTGTTTTTT
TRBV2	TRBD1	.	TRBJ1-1	CATTTGARVTEAFF	TGTGCCACCACGACAGGGGCCAGGGTCACTGAAGCTTTCTTT
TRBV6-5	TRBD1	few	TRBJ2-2	CASRTGPGELFF	TGTGCCAGTCGGACAGGCCCCGGGGAGCTGTTTTTT
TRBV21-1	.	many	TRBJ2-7	CASSHQNRGEYSYEQYF	TGTGCCAGCAGCCATCAAAACCGCGGGGAGTATTCCTACGAGCAGTACTTC
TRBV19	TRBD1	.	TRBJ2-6	CASLDRGSGANVLTF	TGTGCCAGTCTGGACAGGGGTTCCGGGGCCAACGTCCTGACTTTC
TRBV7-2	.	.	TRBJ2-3	CASSTERRDTQYF	TGTGCCAGCAGCACGGAGCGAAGAGATACGCAGTATTTT